The TCR beta chain described here comes from a study of OX40 agonist ivuxolimab in advanced cancers. Germline CDR1 MNHNY, CDR2 SVGAGI (reference sequence). The CDR3 totals 12 residues. Trimming stripped 3 bases from V and 6 bases from J, with 8 bases between. Libraries were prepared by immunoSEQ multiplex PCR; TCRdb keeps only in-frame clonotypes and omits some of them. The repertoire consists of over 50,000 clones, with 82% occurring once and the leading ten covering approximately 0.49%. This clonotype originated in an adult with an advanced solid tumor such as melanoma, head and neck, liver or kidney cancer. Source: CD4+ or CD8+ T cells sorted from blood, taken in a trial of the OX40 agonist ivuxolimab. The J gene is TRBJ1-2, the V gene TRBV6-6, with unresolved D. The CDR3 loop reads CASSYTGDGYTF. As DNA, the CDR3 is TGTGCCAGCAGTTATACCGGGGATGGCTACACCTTC.